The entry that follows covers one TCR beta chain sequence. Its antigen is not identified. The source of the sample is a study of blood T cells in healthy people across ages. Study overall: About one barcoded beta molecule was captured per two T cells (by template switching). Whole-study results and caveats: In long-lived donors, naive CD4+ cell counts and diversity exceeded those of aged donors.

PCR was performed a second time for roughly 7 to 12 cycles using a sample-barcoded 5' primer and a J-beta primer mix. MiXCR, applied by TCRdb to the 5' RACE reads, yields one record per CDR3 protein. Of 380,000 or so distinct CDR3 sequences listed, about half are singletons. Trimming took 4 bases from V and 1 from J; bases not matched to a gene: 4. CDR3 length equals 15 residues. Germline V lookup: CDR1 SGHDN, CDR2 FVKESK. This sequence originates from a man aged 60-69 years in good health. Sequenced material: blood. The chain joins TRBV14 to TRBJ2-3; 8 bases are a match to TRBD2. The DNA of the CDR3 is TGTGCCAGCAGCCCCAAAGCGGGGGGCACAGATACGCAGTATTTT. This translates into CASSPKAGGTDTQYF.